This passage covers 19 T cell receptor beta chains from one sample sequenced in a study of blood T cell repertoires in COVID-19. Some clones are missing from TCRdb's copy, which holds only in-frame ones; the method was immunoSEQ multiplex PCR. The table lists 200,000 or so clones, roughly 86% of them singletons, with about 2.9% in the top ten. The sequenced sample consisted of peripheral blood. These receptors were collected from a man aged 55 to 70 with acute or convalescent COVID-19.

This clone has only a few counts. The CDR3 loop is CSASLIANYGYTF. CDR3 in DNA: TGCAGTGCTAGTCTAATCGCTAACTATGGCTACACCTTC. The rearrangement joins TRBV20-1 to TRBJ1-2, with unresolved D. CDR3 length: 13 amino acids. Deletions cut 3 bases from V and 0 bases from J, with 8 bases between. Germline V gene lookup returns CDR1 DFQATT and CDR2 SNEGSKA (reference sequence).

The chain combines TRBV7-9 with TRBJ1-4; 8 bases agree with TRBD1. V gave up 3 bases and J gave up 3 bases; unmatched junction bases: 0. Germline loops: CDR1 SEHNR, CDR2 FQNEAQ (reference sequence). The CDR3 runs to 14 residues. This chain's CDR3 is CASSLGQANEKLFF. CDR3 sequence (DNA): TGTGCCAGCAGCTTGGGACAGGCTAATGAAAAACTGTTTTTT.

This chain connects TRBV2 to TRBJ2-5; tentative D call: TRBD2 (5 bases). The CDR3 spans 11 residues. Germline V gene sequence: CDR1 SNHLY, CDR2 FYNNEI. V lost 7 bases and J 5 bases, leaving 8 bases between the germline ends. The CDR3 sequence is CASTIAETQYF. CDR3 DNA: TGTGCCAGCACCATAGCGGAGACCCAGTACTTC.

The rearrangement joins TRBV6-2 or TRBV6-3 to TRBJ1-5; 9 bases align to TRBD1. The CDR3 runs 17 residues. Per the germline V gene, CDR1 is MNHEY and CDR2 is SVGEGT. V was pared by 6 bases and J by 3 bases, with 12 bases of the junction left unmatched. The CDR3: CASSRGMDRGNNQPQHF. In DNA, the CDR3 is TGTGCCAGCAGCCGGGGGATGGACAGGGGTAACAATCAGCCCCAGCATTTT.

This clone appeared a few times. The chain recombines TRBV18 with TRBJ1-1; no definite D call. The CDR3 runs 14 residues. The germline V and J ends were trimmed by 0 bases and 7 bases, with 12 bases remaining between them. Germline CDR1 reads KGHSH; CDR2 reads LQKENI. CDR3 sequence (DNA): TGTGCCAGCTCACCACCAATCGGCGGAAGTGAAGCTTTCTTT. Its protein product is CASSPPIGGSEAFF.

This clone was seen ten or more times. In the same sample, other DNA sequences code for this CDR3. The genes are TRBV4-2 and TRBJ2-6, with D tentatively TRBD2 (5 bases). CDR3 size: 17 residues. Germline lookup yields CDR1 LGHNA and CDR2 YNFKEQ. Trimming removed 4 bases from V and 0 bases from J, with 13 bases in between. CDR3: CASSPERERSGANVLTF. CDR3 nucleotides: TGTGCCAGCAGCCCAGAGAGGGAACGCTCTGGGGCCAACGTCCTGACTTTC.

The chain is built from TRBV7-9 and TRBJ2-1; 7 bases align to TRBD2. CDR3 length: 16 residues. Trimming took 7 bases from V and 0 from J; bases not matched to a gene: 9. In germline, CDR1 is SEHNR, CDR2 FQNEAQ (reference sequence). CDR3 in DNA: TGTGCCAGCACTTGGGGGGGGGAACCCTCCTACAATGAGCAGTTCTTC. Its translation: CASTWGGEPSYNEQFF. Variable domain in full (rest from reference TRBV7-9 and TRBJ2-1): DTGVSQNPRHKITKRGQNVTFRCDPISEHNRLYWYRQTLGQGPEFLTYFQNEAQLEKSRLLSDRFSAERPKGSFSTLEIQRTEQGDSAMYLCASTWGGEPSYNEQFFGPGTRLTVL.

Remarks on this clone: Sequence at one end of the junction differs from germline and may be a read error. The gene calls are TRBV7-3 and TRBJ1-3; D ambiguous. Germline CDR1 is SGHTA and CDR2 is FQGTGA. This CDR3 spans 16 amino acids. As DNA, the CDR3 is TGTGCCAGCAGCTTACTCGGGAAACGTTCTGGAAGCACCATATATTTT. Protein product: CASSLLGKRSGSTIYF.

About this clone: The same CDR3 arises from other DNA sequences in this sample as well. V usage is TRBV11-2 and J usage is TRBJ2-7; 9 bases fit TRBD1. Germline CDR1 reads SGHAT; CDR2 reads FQNNGV. Germline trimming cut 5 bases from V and 3 bases from J; bases unmatched to any gene: 5. The CDR3 runs to 14 residues. The CDR3 coding sequence is TGTGCCAGCAGCCCCTCGACAGGGGGCTACGAGCAGTACTTC. Translated, it gives CASSPSTGGYEQYF.

The chain joins TRBV19 to TRBJ2-2; D uncertain. This CDR3 has 11 residues. Looked up from germline, CDR1 is LNHDA and CDR2 is SQIVND (reference sequence). The germline V and J ends were trimmed by 8 bases and 3 bases, with 4 bases remaining between them. The CDR3 protein is CASQYTGELFF. CDR3 coding DNA: TGTGCCAGTCAGTACACCGGGGAGCTGTTTTTT.

The chain recombines TRBV4-1 with TRBJ2-1, with 9 nucleotides matching TRBD1. Germline CDR1 MGHRA, CDR2 YSYEKL. The CDR3 loop spans 16 amino acids. Germline trimming cut 2 bases from V and 1 base from J; bases unmatched to any gene: 3. The CDR3 DNA sequence: TGCGCCAGCAGCCAAACCGGGACAGGGTCCTACAATGAGCAGTTCTTC. As protein: CASSQTGTGSYNEQFF.

The rearrangement joins TRBV5-4 to TRBJ2-7; 7 nucleotides align to TRBD1. The V gene end was trimmed by 4 bases and the J gene end by 3 bases; junction bases not matched to a gene: 10. The CDR3 totals 15 residues. Germline V gives CDR1 SGHNT, CDR2 YYREEE (reference sequence). The CDR3 loop reads CASSKVGQVLYEQYF. CDR3 coding DNA: TGTGCCAGCAGCAAGGTTGGACAGGTTCTCTACGAGCAGTACTTC.

The rearrangement links TRBV5-1 to TRBJ1-2; D perhaps matches TRBD1 (5 bases). V shed 7 bases and J shed 6 bases, with 19 bases lying between them. Per the germline V gene, CDR1 is SGHRS and CDR2 is YFSETQ. The CDR3 consists of 14 residues. This CDR3 reads CASRGGQGADGYTF. The CDR3 coding sequence is TGCGCCAGCCGAGGCGGCCAGGGCGCGGATGGCTACACCTTC.

The J gene is TRBJ2-3, the V gene TRBV14, with 8 bases aligning to TRBD2. This CDR3 has 16 amino acids. Trimming took 2 bases from V and 0 from J; bases not matched to a gene: 4. Germline V gene sequence: CDR1 SGHDN, CDR2 FVKESK. DNA for the CDR3: TGTGCCAGCAGCCAACGGGGGGGCCGTAGCACAGATACGCAGTATTTT. It specifies CASSQRGGRSTDTQYF. Filled out from reference TRBV14 and TRBJ2-3, the complete variable domain reads EAGVTQFPSHSVIEKGQTVTLRCDPISGHDNLYWYRRVMGKEIKFLLHFVKESKQDESGMPNNRFLAERTGGTYSTLKVQPAELEDSGVYFCASSQRGGRSTDTQYFGPGTRLTVL.

This rearrangement joins TRBV6-4 to TRBJ2-2; 9 bases map to TRBD2. The CDR3 is 16 residues long. With 5 bases clipped from V and 5 bases from J, the junction kept 9 bases outside the gene matches. Germline lookup yields CDR1 MRHNA and CDR2 SNTAGT. The CDR3 spells CASSLLAGSGTGELFF. CDR3 nucleotides: TGTGCCAGCAGTCTCCTAGCGGGGTCGGGGACCGGGGAGCTGTTTTTT.

This clone appeared once. This chain connects TRBV28 to TRBJ1-1; D ambiguous. The CDR3 runs to 12 residues. V was trimmed by 4 bases and J by 9 bases, leaving 12 bases between them. Germline CDR1 reads MDHEN; CDR2 reads SYDVKM. Written as DNA, the CDR3 is TGTGCCAGCAGTTCCCCAGTCCCGCAAGCTTTCTTT. Amino acid sequence: CASSSPVPQAFF.

The V call is TRBV9, the J call TRBJ1-3; 11 positions agree with TRBD1. The CDR3 length is 17 residues. V gave up 3 bases and J gave up 0 bases; unmatched junction bases: 5. In germline, CDR1 is SGDLS, CDR2 YYNGEE. CDR3 sequence reads: CASSDPGTGGSGNTIYF. CDR3 DNA: TGTGCCAGCAGCGATCCCGGGACAGGGGGCTCTGGAAACACCATATATTTT.

Here the CDR3 reads CASSYRLAGGPGELFF. CDR3 sequence (DNA): TGTGCCAGCAGTTATAGACTAGCGGGGGGTCCCGGGGAGCTGTTTTTT. The V call is TRBV6-6, the J call TRBJ2-2; 13 nucleotides line up with TRBD2. The CDR3 loop spans 16 amino acids. The germline V gene has CDR1 MNHNY and CDR2 SVGAGI (reference sequence). V was pared by 3 bases and J by 6 bases, with 4 bases of the junction left unmatched.

Worth noting for this clone: The same CDR3 also results from other DNA sequences found in this sample. The genes are TRBV6-5 and TRBJ1-5; a possible D gene is TRBD1 (6 bases). Between the trimmed V and J ends, which lost 2 bases and 0 bases, there was a span of 11 bases. Germline loops: CDR1 MNHEY, CDR2 SVGAGI. CDR3 size: 16 residues. The CDR3 spells CASSYGTPYSNQPQHF. The CDR3 DNA reads TGTGCCAGCAGTTACGGGACACCTTATAGCAATCAGCCCCAGCATTTT.